This TCR beta chain was sequenced during a study of blood T cell repertoires in COVID-19. At the level of the study: The study drew acute and convalescent COVID-19 samples from the United States, Italy and Spain. T cells, B-cell-depleted T cells, or PBMCs provided the cDNA or gDNA that served as material.

Authors' analysis steps: The authors estimated nucleated cell counts from reference gene primer amplification. Only in-frame clones appear in the TCRdb table, and some are missing; sequencing was by immunoSEQ multiplex PCR. The DNA gave D and trimming, while V, J and clone size come from that table. The data contain almost 250,000 clones, roughly 82% of them singletons. Enrollment of patients from Seattle took place during active infection, with longitudinal follow-up. Source material: peripheral blood. The clonotype was recovered from a woman older than 75 with COVID-19, enrolled during active disease.

The DNA of the CDR3 is TGTGCCAGCTCACCCTCCGGGACAGGGGACTACACCTTC. Its translation is CASSPSGTGDYTF. This chain joins TRBV18 and TRBJ1-2; TRBD1 matches 10 bases. The CDR3 extends over 13 amino acids. Germline loops: CDR1 KGHSH, CDR2 LQKENI. V shed 3 bases, J shed 10 bases, and the junction held 5 bases outside the gene matches.